A single sample is the source of the 3 T cell receptor beta chains below, sequenced in a study of T cell responses to AZD1222 COVID-19 vaccine. Produced via immunoSEQ multiplex PCR; TCRdb's table is partial and in-frame only. The repertoire has 150,000 to 200,000 clones, 90% to 95% of them found once; the top ten carry around 1.5%. The sample in question was peripheral blood, obtained 28 days after the second AZD1222 dose. These receptors were obtained from an adult who received the AZD1222 COVID-19 vaccine.

V usage is TRBV5-1 and J usage is TRBJ2-1; D uncertain. CDR1 SGHRS and CDR2 YFSETQ come from the germline V gene. V gave up 2 bases and J gave up 7 bases, with 13 bases separating them. The CDR3 has 14 amino acids. CDR3 bases: TGCGCCAGCAGCTTAGGGCCAATAGGGAATGAGCAGTTCTTC. It encodes CASSLGPIGNEQFF.

This clone showed up just a few times. The chain uses TRBV19 and TRBJ1-5; tentative D call: TRBD1 (5 bases). Trimming cost V 4 bases and J 3 bases, with 7 bases left between them. This CDR3 spans 13 amino acids. The germline gives CDR1 LNHDA, CDR2 SQIVND (reference sequence). The CDR3 sequence is CASSTRANQPQHF. Here the CDR3 DNA reads TGTGCCAGTAGTACCAGGGCCAATCAGCCCCAGCATTTT.

Details on this clone: Distinct nucleotide sequences in the sample also encode this CDR3. This rearrangement joins TRBV7-3 to TRBJ2-1, with a weak D call TRBD2 (5 bases). The CDR3 consists of 13 residues. Trimming removed 2 bases from V and 4 bases from J, with 6 bases in between. Germline V gene data show CDR1 as SGHTA and CDR2 as FQGTGA. CDR3 protein: CASSLGLYNEQFF. Written as DNA, the CDR3 is TGTGCCAGCAGCTTAGGACTTTACAATGAGCAGTTCTTC.